This T cell receptor beta chain stems from a study of T cell repertoires in cytomegalovirus infection. Study summary: CMV infection and matching HLA type were both indicated by public TCR beta signatures.

With 3 bases removed from V and 7 bases from J, the gap between germline ends came to 9 bases. The CDR3 covers 12 residues. TCRdb recomputed calls from the reads with MiXCR, one row per CDR3 protein. The data hold about 60,000 distinct CDR3 sequences, with 33% observed a single time. The study's findings and limits: Cumulative public TCR beta family frequency identified CMV carriers with the relevant HLA. Predominance within the ex vivo response was attributable to HLA-C-restricted CMV-specific TCR beta clonotypes.

This clonotype appeared a few times. Its specificity is unknown. Sequencing input: PBMCs, sequenced either directly or after in vitro stimulation (not recorded which). This sequence was found in a human donor in good health (CMV status not recorded). Some clones in this sample may be carry-over from other donors' samples. The chain couples TRBV12-3 or TRBV12-4 to TRBJ1-2; D remains unclear. The CDR3 spells CASSLGWVGYTF. The CDR3, as DNA: TGTGCCAGCAGTTTGGGTTGGGTTGGCTACACCTTC.